This TCR beta chain was found in a study of T cell responses to AZD1222 COVID-19 vaccine. This CDR3 region has 14 residues. V was clipped by 4 bases and J by 3 bases, with 13 bases between them. Germline lookup yields CDR1 GTSNPN and CDR2 SVGIG (reference sequence). This clone was observed a handful of times. Measured with immunoSEQ multiplex PCR; TCRdb has only the in-frame clones, and not every one. The sample includes about 67,000 clones, 83% of them seen just once. The receptor comes from an adult who received the AZD1222 COVID-19 vaccine. Sequences were derived from peripheral blood, sampled 28 days after the second AZD1222 dose. The chain recombines TRBV30 with TRBJ2-1; perhaps D is TRBD1 or TRBD2 (5 bases each). The chain's CDR3 is CAWTPGTVYNEQFF. For the CDR3, the DNA is TGTGCCTGGACCCCCGGGACGGTCTACAATGAGCAGTTCTTC.